The present entry profiles one TCR beta chain with its context. This sample was taken from a study of blood T cell repertoires in COVID-19. On the study more broadly: There were acute and convalescent COVID-19 samples, and they came from the United States, Italy and Spain.

V lost 0 bases to trimming and J lost 8 bases, with 12 bases between them. Germline CDR1 reads SGHRS; CDR2 reads YFSETQ. The CDR3 contains 14 residues. How the authors handled the data: By means of reference gene primer amplification, nucleated cell counts were estimated. The table came from immunoSEQ multiplex PCR; TCRdb's copy has only in-frame clones and leaves some out. V, J and clone size derive from that table, while D and trimming were established from the DNA sequence. The top ten clones hold 0.8% to 0.9% of a sample with 350,000 to 400,000 clones, more than 85% of them seen once. Those who participated ranged in age from 18 to 89 years and resided in about two dozen US areas. Contact with a PCR-confirmed or clinician-diagnosed COVID-19 case occurred within 2 weeks of entry.

The chain is built from TRBV5-1 and TRBJ2-1; no clear D gene. This clonotype was sampled from a woman aged 40-49 years who had been exposed to COVID-19. Sequenced input: PBMCs or T cells enriched from blood (not recorded which). This chain's CDR3 is CASSLGQFSHEQFF. CDR3 sequence (DNA): TGCGCCAGCAGCTTGGGACAATTTAGTCATGAGCAGTTCTTC.